The sequence of this T cell receptor beta chain was determined in a study of blood T cells in healthy people across ages. Overall study context: Researchers report that template switching captured about one barcoded beta molecule per two T cells.

A second PCR, run for roughly 7 to 12 cycles, used a sample-barcoded 5' primer plus a J-beta primer mix. TCRdb reanalysed the 5' RACE reads using MiXCR and keeps one entry per CDR3 protein. The sample holds roughly 700,000 distinct CDR3 sequences; 20% to 30% are singletons and the top ten take around 9.2%. The germline V gene encodes CDR1 SGDLS and CDR2 YYNGEE. Germline trimming cut 3 bases from V and 8 bases from J; bases unmatched to any gene: 9. CDR3 length: 16 residues. These data also formed part of another study, on T cells of mothers and their children. That paper states: Over 8 million TCR beta CDR3 reads were obtained from each mother, and several million from each child.

The clonotype was recovered from a boy aged 10-17 years in good health. V is TRBV9 and J is TRBJ2-3, with TRBD2 matching over 13 bases. Material: blood. The CDR3 reads CASSAGLAGVSSTQYF. As DNA, the CDR3 is TGTGCCAGCAGCGCCGGACTAGCGGGAGTAAGTTCTACGCAGTATTTT.